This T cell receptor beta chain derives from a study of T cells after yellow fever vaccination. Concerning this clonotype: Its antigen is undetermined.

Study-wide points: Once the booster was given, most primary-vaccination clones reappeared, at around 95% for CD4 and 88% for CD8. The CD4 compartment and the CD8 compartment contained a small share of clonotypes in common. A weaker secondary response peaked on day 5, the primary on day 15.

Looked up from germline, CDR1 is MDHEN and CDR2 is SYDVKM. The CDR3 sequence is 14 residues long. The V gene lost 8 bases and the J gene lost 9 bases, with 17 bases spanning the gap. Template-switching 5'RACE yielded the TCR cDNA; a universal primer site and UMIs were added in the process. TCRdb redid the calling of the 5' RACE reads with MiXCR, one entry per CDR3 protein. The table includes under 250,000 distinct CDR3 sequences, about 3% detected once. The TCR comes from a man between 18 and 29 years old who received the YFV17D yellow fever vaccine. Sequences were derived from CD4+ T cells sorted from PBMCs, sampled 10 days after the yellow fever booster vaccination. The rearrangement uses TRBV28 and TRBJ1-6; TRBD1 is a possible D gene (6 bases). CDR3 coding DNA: TGTGCCAGCGGAACAGGGTGGGCGATTTCACCCCTCCACTTT. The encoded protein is CASGTGWAISPLHF. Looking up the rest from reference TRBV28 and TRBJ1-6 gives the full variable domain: DVKVTQSSRYLVKRTGEKVFLECVQDMDHENMFWYRQDPGLGLRLIYFSYDVKMKEKGDIPEGYSVSREKKERFSLILESASTNQTSMYLCASGTGWAISPLHFGNGTRLTVT.